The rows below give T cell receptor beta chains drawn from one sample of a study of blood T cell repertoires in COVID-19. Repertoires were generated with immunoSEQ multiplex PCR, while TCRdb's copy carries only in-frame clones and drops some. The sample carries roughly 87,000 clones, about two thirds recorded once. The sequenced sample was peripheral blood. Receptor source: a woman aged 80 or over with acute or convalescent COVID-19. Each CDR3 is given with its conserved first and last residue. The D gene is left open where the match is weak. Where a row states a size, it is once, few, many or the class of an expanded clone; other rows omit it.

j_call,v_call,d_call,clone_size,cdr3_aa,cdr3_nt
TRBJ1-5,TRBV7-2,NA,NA,CASSQTGGASNQPQHF,TGTGCCAGCAGCCAGACAGGAGGAGCTAGCAATCAGCCCCAGCATTTT
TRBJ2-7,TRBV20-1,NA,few,CSASLGGSWDEQYF,TGCAGTGCTAGTTTAGGGGGATCGTGGGACGAGCAGTACTTC
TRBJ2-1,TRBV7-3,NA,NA,CASSLIGGEQFF,TGTGCCAGCAGCTTAATCGGGGGTGAGCAGTTCTTC
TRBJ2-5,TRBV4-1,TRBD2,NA,CASSQPGLGETQYF,TGCGCCAGCAGCCAACCGGGACTAGGGGAGACCCAGTACTTC
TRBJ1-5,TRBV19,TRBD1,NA,CASTFDRASNQPQHF,TGTGCCAGTACCTTTGACAGGGCTAGCAATCAGCCCCAGCATTTT
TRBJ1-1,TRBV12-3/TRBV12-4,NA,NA,CASRRRENTEAFF,TGTGCCAGCCGCCGGAGGGAGAACACTGAAGCTTTCTTT
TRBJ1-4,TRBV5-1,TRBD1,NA,CASSLVTGSLPNEKLFF,TGCGCCAGCAGCTTGGTGACAGGGAGCCTCCCTAATGAAAAACTGTTTTTT
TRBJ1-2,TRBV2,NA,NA,CASSEVRAYGYTF,TGTGCCAGCAGTGAAGTCAGGGCCTATGGCTACACCTTC
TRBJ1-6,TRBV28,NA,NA,CASSGGPGGNSPLHF,TGTGCCAGCAGTGGGGGACCGGGGGGGAATTCACCCCTCCACTTT
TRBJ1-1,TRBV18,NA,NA,CASSPGQTTPEAFF,TGTGCCAGCTCCCCCGGACAGACGACACCTGAAGCTTTCTTT
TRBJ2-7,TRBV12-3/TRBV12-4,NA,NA,CASSLDQGYEQYF,TGTGCCAGCAGTTTAGACCAGGGCTACGAGCAGTACTTC
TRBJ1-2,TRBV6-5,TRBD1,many,CASSYSGRTGSRGYTF,TGTGCCAGCAGTTACTCGGGGCGGACAGGGAGTCGTGGCTACACCTTC
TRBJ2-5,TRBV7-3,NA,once,CASSRGSQETQYF,TGTGCCAGCTCCCGGGGGTCACAAGAGACCCAGTACTTC
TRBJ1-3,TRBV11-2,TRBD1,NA,CASSRTTYRGSGNTIYF,TGTGCCAGCAGCAGGACCACCTACAGGGGTTCCGGAAACACCATATATTTT
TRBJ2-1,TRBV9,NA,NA,CASSPSTRSNEQFF,TGTGCCAGCAGCCCATCGACTAGATCCAATGAGCAGTTCTTC
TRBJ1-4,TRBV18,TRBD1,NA,CASSLRDRLLTGTNEKLFF,TGTGCCAGCTCACTCCGGGACAGGCTACTCACTGGAACTAATGAAAAACTGTTTTTT
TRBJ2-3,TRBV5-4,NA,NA,CASSLDSGDTQYF,TGTGCCAGCAGCTTGGATTCCGGGGATACGCAGTATTTT
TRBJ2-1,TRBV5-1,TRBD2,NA,CASTASERGAGEQFF,TGCGCCAGCACCGCCTCGGAGCGGGGGGCGGGCGAGCAGTTCTTC
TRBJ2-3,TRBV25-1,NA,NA,CASRRRQSTDTQYF,TGTGCCAGCAGACGTCGACAGAGCACAGATACGCAGTATTTT
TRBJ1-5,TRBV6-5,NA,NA,CASQSPDQPQHF,TGTGCCAGCCAATCTCCGGATCAGCCCCAGCATTTT
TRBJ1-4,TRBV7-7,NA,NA,CASSPGAVNEKLFF,TGTGCCAGCAGCCCAGGGGCCGTTAATGAAAAACTGTTTTTT
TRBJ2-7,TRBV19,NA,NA,CASSLGTFTYEQYF,TGTGCCAGTAGTCTTGGGACATTCACCTACGAGCAGTACTTC
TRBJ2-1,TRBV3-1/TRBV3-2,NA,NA,CASSQRGGIEQFF,TGTGCCAGCAGCCAACGTGGGGGGATTGAGCAGTTCTTC
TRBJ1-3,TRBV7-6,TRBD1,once,CASSLGTVPFPIYF,TGTGCCAGCAGCCTCGGGACAGTTCCCTTCCCCATATATTTT
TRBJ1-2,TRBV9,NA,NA,CASSPGVMGYGYTF,TGTGCCAGCAGCCCGGGGGTGATGGGATATGGCTACACCTTC
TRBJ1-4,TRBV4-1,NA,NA,CASSRQPQEEIEKLFF,TGCGCCAGCAGCCGCCAACCCCAGGAGGAAATTGAAAAACTGTTTTTT
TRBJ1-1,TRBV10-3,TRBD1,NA,CAISESDRGPPPRNTEAFF,TGTGCCATCAGTGAGTCGGACAGGGGGCCTCCTCCGAGGAACACTGAAGCTTTCTTT
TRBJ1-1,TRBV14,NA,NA,CASSLSLRSTEAFF,TGTGCCAGCAGCCTTAGCCTGCGGAGCACTGAAGCTTTCTTT
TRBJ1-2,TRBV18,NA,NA,CASSPPNRAGAYGYTF,TGTGCCAGCTCACCACCGAACAGGGCCGGAGCATATGGCTACACCTTC
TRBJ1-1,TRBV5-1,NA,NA,CASSLGQPNTEAFF,TGCGCCAGCAGCTTAGGACAGCCAAACACTGAAGCTTTCTTT
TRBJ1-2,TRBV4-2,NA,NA,CASRGTAGLSYGYTF,TGTGCCAGCAGAGGCACAGCGGGACTGAGCTATGGCTACACCTTC
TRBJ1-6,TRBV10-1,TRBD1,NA,CASTDRGRFSSYNSPLRF,TGCGCCAGCACAGACAGGGGACGCTTTAGCTCCTATAATTCACCCCTCCGCTTT
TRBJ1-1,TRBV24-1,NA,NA,CATSGLGRNTEAFF,TGTGCCACCAGTGGCCTAGGGAGGAACACTGAAGCTTTCTTT
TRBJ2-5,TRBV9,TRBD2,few,CASSPQTSGGETQYF,TGTGCCAGCAGCCCCCAGACTAGCGGGGGTGAGACCCAGTACTTC
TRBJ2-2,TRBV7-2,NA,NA,CASSGGGGELFF,TGTGCCAGCAGCGGGGGAGGCGGGGAGCTGTTTTTT
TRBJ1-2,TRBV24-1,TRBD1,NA,CATSDSPGQGACGYTF,TGTGCCACCAGTGATTCGCCGGGACAGGGGGCCTGTGGCTACACCTTC
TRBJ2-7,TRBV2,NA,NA,CASEGASDSYEQYF,TGTGCCAGCGAAGGGGCCTCTGACTCCTACGAGCAGTACTTC
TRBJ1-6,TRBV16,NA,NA,CASRPTGLSSYNSPLHF,TGTGCCAGCAGGCCTACAGGGCTTAGCTCCTATAATTCACCCCTCCACTTT
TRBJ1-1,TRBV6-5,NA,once,CASSYRGGMNTEAFF,TGTGCCAGCAGTTACCGAGGGGGAATGAACACTGAAGCTTTCTTT
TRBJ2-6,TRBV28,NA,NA,CASSLVWLGASSGANVLTF,TGTGCCAGCAGTTTAGTTTGGTTAGGGGCGTCCTCTGGGGCCAACGTCCTGACTTTC
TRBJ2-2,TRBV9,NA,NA,CASRAGSNTGELFF,TGTGCCAGCAGGGCGGGTTCCAACACCGGGGAGCTGTTTTTT
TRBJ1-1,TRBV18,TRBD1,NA,CASSPRTGSLSTEAFF,TGTGCCAGCTCACCAAGGACAGGGTCCTTGAGCACTGAAGCTTTCTTT
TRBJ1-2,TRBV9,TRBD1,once,CASSAGTASRGYTF,TGTGCCAGCAGCGCCGGGACAGCTTCTCGGGGCTACACCTTC
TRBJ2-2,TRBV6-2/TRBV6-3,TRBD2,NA,CASSLLAGAVGELFF,TGTGCCAGCAGTTTACTAGCGGGGGCGGTCGGGGAGCTGTTTTTT
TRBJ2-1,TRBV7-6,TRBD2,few,CASSLGLGGNSYNEQFF,TGTGCCAGCAGCTTAGGGCTGGGAGGGAACTCCTACAATGAGCAGTTCTTC
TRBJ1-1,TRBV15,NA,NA,CATSRGQGTEAFF,TGTGCCACCAGCAGGGGCCAGGGCACTGAAGCTTTCTTT
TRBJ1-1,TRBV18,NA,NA,CASSRTGTTNTEAFF,TGTGCCAGCTCACGGACCGGGACAACGAACACTGAAGCTTTCTTT
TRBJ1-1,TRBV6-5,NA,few,CASSYMGLNTEAFF,TGTGCCAGCAGTTACATGGGGCTCAACACTGAAGCTTTCTTT
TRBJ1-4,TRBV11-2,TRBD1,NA,CASSVTGAFNEKLFF,TGTGCCAGCAGCGTCACAGGGGCCTTTAATGAAAAACTGTTTTTT
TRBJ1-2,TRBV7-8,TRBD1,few,CASSDTGGNGYTF,TGTGCCAGCAGCGATACAGGGGGAAATGGCTACACCTTC
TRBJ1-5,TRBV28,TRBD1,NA,CASTESGTGQTYQPQHF,TGTGCCAGCACCGAGAGCGGGACAGGGCAGACGTATCAGCCCCAGCATTTT
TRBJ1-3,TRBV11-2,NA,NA,CASSLDWLGGSSGNTIYF,TGTGCCAGCAGCTTAGATTGGCTGGGGGGGAGCTCTGGAAACACCATATATTTT
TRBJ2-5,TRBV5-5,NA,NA,CASSQQGYQETQYF,TGTGCCAGCAGCCAACAGGGATACCAAGAGACCCAGTACTTC
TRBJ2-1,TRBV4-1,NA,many,CASSQYYNEQFF,TGCGCCAGCAGCCAGTACTACAATGAGCAGTTCTTC
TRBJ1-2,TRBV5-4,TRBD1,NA,CASSLSTGGYGYTF,TGTGCCAGCAGCTTGTCGACAGGGGGCTATGGCTACACCTTC
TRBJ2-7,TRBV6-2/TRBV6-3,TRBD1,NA,CASSPQRRDSKSYEQYF,TGTGCCAGCAGTCCGCAACGCCGGGACAGTAAGTCCTACGAGCAGTACTTC
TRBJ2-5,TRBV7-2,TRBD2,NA,CASSLERLAGGETQYF,TGTGCCAGCAGCTTAGAGCGACTAGCGGGGGGAGAGACCCAGTACTTC
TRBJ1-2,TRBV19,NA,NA,CASSETGVTNYGYTF,TGTGCCAGTAGTGAGACAGGCGTTACTAACTATGGCTACACCTTC